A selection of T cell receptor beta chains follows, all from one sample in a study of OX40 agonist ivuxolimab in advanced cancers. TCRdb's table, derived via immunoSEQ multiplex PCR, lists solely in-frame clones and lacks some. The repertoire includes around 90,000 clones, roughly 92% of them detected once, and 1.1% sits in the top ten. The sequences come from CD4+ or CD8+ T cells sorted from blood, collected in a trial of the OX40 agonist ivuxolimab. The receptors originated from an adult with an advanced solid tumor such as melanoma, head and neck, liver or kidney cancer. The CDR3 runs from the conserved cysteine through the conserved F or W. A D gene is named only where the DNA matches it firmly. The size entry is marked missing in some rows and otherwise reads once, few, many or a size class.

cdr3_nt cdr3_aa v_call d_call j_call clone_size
TGTGCCAGCAGCAAAACTACTTGGGTCAGCACAGATACGCAGTATTTT CASSKTTWVSTDTQYF TRBV7-2 NA TRBJ2-3 NA
TGCGCCGCGTCCGCGGATGTGAACACCGGGGAGCTGTTTTTT CAASADVNTGELFF TRBV5-1 NA TRBJ2-2 NA
TGTGCCTGGAGTCGTAGGGCGACAGGGGGTTGGTATGGCTACACCTTC CAWSRRATGGWYGYTF TRBV30 TRBD1 TRBJ1-2 NA
TGCGCCAGCAGCTTGCAGACAGGGGATGGTAATTCACCCCTCCACTTT CASSLQTGDGNSPLHF TRBV5-1 TRBD1 TRBJ1-6 NA
TGTGCCAGCAGCGTGGGCCCAGGGGCAGATACGCAGTATTTT CASSVGPGADTQYF TRBV9 NA TRBJ2-3 NA
TGTGCCTGCCTGGGGCAGTTCTATGGCTACACCTTC CACLGQFYGYTF TRBV30 NA TRBJ1-2 NA
TGTGCCAGCTCACCCGCAGGACAGGGGGTATCTACGCAGTATTTT CASSPAGQGVSTQYF TRBV18 TRBD1 TRBJ2-3 NA
TGTGCCAGCAGCGTAGGGTGGACAGGGGGAGGCGAGCAGTACTTC CASSVGWTGGGEQYF TRBV9 TRBD1 TRBJ2-7 NA
TGTGCCAGCAGCCGGGGGACTAGCGGGAGTTACGAGCAGTACTTC CASSRGTSGSYEQYF TRBV7-8 TRBD2 TRBJ2-7 NA
TGTGCCAGCAGTGTTATGAAGGCTGAAGCTTTCTTT CASSVMKAEAFF TRBV2 NA TRBJ1-1 NA
TGCGCCAGCAGAGAGGGACACGTGAACACTGAAGCTTTCTTT CASREGHVNTEAFF TRBV5-1 NA TRBJ1-1 NA
TGCAGTGCTAGGGACAATGAGCAGTTCTTC CSARDNEQFF TRBV20-1 NA TRBJ2-1 NA
TGTGCCAGCAGCTTAGCAAGCGGGAGGGTGGGGAATGAGCAGTTCTTC CASSLASGRVGNEQFF TRBV7-9 TRBD2 TRBJ2-1 NA
TGTGCCAGCTCACCCGCAGGGGGCCCTAGCTCCTACGAGCAGTACTTC CASSPAGGPSSYEQYF TRBV18 TRBD1 TRBJ2-7 NA
TGCGCCAGCAGCTTGGGGTCGTTTGCTAATGAAAAACTGTTTTTT CASSLGSFANEKLFF TRBV5-1 NA TRBJ1-4 NA
TGTGCCAGCAGGATCTCTGGGGCCAACGTCCTGACTTTC CASRISGANVLTF TRBV28 NA TRBJ2-6 once
TGTGCCAGCAGCCCCCCCCCGGGCCGAGGGCAGTTCTTC CASSPPPGRGQFF TRBV28 NA TRBJ2-1 NA
TGTGCCATCAGTGAGTCTGGTCCTAGCGGGGTAAACAATGAGCAGTTCTTC CAISESGPSGVNNEQFF TRBV10-3 TRBD2 TRBJ2-1 NA
TGTGCCAGCAGTTTACCCCAGACAGCTGAAGCTTTCTTT CASSLPQTAEAFF TRBV28 NA TRBJ1-1 NA
TGTGCCAGCAGTTCTAGGACAGGGGGCTATGGCTACACCTTC CASSSRTGGYGYTF TRBV28 TRBD1 TRBJ1-2 NA
TGTGCCAGCAGCCGGACCCTCACAGATACGCAGTATTTT CASSRTLTDTQYF TRBV11-2 NA TRBJ2-3 NA
TGTGCCAGCAGAGACAGGTTCTTCCTTAGTTACGAGCAGTACTTC CASRDRFFLSYEQYF TRBV2 NA TRBJ2-7 NA
TGTGCCACCAGCAGAGATACATTAGCGGGACCCCACGGTACGCAGTATTTT CATSRDTLAGPHGTQYF TRBV15 TRBD2 TRBJ2-3 NA
TGTGCCAGCTCACCACCGGCTACACTAGGGGATGGGCAGTACTTC CASSPPATLGDGQYF TRBV18 NA TRBJ2-7 NA
TGTGCCAGCACTACCCTCGGTCTGGGTGAAAAACTGTTTTTT CASTTLGLGEKLFF TRBV28 NA TRBJ1-4 NA
TGTGCCAGCAGCGTAGCCCCGGAACCGGAAGAGACCCAGTACTTC CASSVAPEPEETQYF TRBV9 NA TRBJ2-5 NA
TGCGCCAGCACCCCAACGACTAGCGGGAGCTATGAGCAGTTCTTC CASTPTTSGSYEQFF TRBV5-1 TRBD2 TRBJ2-1 NA
TGCGCCAGCAGCGGCGGACAGGGCCAATTTAGCTCCTACGAGCAGTACTTC CASSGGQGQFSSYEQYF TRBV5-1 TRBD1 TRBJ2-7 NA
TGTGCCAGCAGCGGGGGACTAGCGGTAAAAGAGACCCAGTACTTC CASSGGLAVKETQYF TRBV5-4 TRBD2 TRBJ2-5 NA
TGTGCCAGCAGCCAAGATCCGTTGGGAGGCACAGATACGCAGTATTTT CASSQDPLGGTDTQYF TRBV14 NA TRBJ2-3 few
TGTGCCAGCTCTCAGACCGAGAACTATGGCTACACCTTC CASSQTENYGYTF TRBV18 NA TRBJ1-2 NA
TGTGCCAGCAGTAGGTTAGGACAGGCGAACACCGGGGAGCTGTTTTTT CASSRLGQANTGELFF TRBV5-5 TRBD1 TRBJ2-2 NA
TGTGCCAGCAGTTACTTCTCCGGGCCGACCTACGAGCAGTACTTC CASSYFSGPTYEQYF TRBV27 NA TRBJ2-7 NA